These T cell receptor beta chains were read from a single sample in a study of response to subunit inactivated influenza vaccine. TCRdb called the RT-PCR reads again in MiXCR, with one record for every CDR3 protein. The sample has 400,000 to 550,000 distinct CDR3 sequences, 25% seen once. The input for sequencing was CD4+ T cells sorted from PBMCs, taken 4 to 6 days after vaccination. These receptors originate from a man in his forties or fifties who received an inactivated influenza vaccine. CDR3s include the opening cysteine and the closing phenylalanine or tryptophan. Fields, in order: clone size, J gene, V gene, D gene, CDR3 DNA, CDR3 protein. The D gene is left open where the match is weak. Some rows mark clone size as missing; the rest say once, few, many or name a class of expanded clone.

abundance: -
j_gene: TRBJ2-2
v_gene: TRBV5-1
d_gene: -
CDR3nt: TGCGCCAGCAGCACGGAGAGCGGATTAAGTACCGGGGAGCTGTTTTTT
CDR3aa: CASSTESGLSTGELFF

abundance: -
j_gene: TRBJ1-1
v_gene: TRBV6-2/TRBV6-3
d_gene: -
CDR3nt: TGTGCCAGCAAGGATACCAACTACCAGCCCTCCGCTTTCTTT
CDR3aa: CASKDTNYQPSAFF

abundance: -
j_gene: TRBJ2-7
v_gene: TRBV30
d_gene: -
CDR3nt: TGTGCCTGGGCGAGAGTTGGGGAGCAGTACTTC
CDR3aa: CAWARVGEQYF

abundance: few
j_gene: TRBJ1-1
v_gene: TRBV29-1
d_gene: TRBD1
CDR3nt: TGCAGCGCAGAACGTGGACAGGGGGAGCTAGCTTTCTTT
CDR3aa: CSAERGQGELAFF

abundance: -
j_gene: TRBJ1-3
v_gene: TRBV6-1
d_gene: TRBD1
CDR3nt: TGTGCCAGCAAAAAAGAAGGGACAGCCTCTGGAAACACCATATATTTT
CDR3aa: CASKKEGTASGNTIYF

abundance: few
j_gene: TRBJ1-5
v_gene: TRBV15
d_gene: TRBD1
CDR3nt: TGTGCCACCAGCAGGGACAGGGATCAGCCCCAGCATTTT
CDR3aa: CATSRDRDQPQHF

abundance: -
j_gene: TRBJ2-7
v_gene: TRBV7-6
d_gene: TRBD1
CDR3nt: TGTGCCAGCAGCTTATCCCCCGCCGGGACAGAGTACGAGCAGTACTTC
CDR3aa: CASSLSPAGTEYEQYF

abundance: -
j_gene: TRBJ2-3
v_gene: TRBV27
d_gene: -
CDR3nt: TGTGCCAGCAGTTTTAAACTAGGAGGCCTCCGAGGCACAGATACGCAGTATTTT
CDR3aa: CASSFKLGGLRGTDTQYF

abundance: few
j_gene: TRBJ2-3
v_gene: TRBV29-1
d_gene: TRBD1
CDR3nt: TGCAGCGTTGATTCAGGGGGTACAGATACGCAGTATTTT
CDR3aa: CSVDSGGTDTQYF

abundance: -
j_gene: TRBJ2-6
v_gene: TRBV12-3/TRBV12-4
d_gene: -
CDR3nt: TGTGCCAGCAGTTCCCCTACAGTATCTGGGGCCAACGTCCTGACTTTC
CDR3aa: CASSSPTVSGANVLTF

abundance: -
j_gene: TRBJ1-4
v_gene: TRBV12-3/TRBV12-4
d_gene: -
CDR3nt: TGTGCCAGCAGAACAGGAGAATTTAATGAAAAACTGTTTTTT
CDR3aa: CASRTGEFNEKLFF

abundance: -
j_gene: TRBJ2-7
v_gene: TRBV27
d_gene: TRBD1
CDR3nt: TGTGCCAGCAGTTTCGGGACAGGGGCGTCCGAGCAGTACTTC
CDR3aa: CASSFGTGASEQYF

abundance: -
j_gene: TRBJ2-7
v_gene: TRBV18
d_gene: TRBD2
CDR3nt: TGTGCCAGCTCTCGGAGGACTAGCGGGGGATACTACGAGCAGTACTTC
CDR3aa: CASSRRTSGGYYEQYF

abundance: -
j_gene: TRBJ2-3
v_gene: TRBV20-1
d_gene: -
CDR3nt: TGCAGTGCTAGGCACGGGCCTAGCACAGATACGCAGTATTTT
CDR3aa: CSARHGPSTDTQYF

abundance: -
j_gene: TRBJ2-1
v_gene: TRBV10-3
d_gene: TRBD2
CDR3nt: TGTGCCATCAGTGAAGGACTAGCGGGAGGTCGCCAGTTCTTC
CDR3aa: CAISEGLAGGRQFF

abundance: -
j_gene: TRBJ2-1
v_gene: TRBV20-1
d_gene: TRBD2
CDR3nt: TGCAGTGCTCCAATAGCGGGAGGAGGACCGAATGAGCAGTTCTTC
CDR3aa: CSAPIAGGGPNEQFF

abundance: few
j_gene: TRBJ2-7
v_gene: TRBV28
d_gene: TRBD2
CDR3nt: TGTGCCAGCAGTTTACCGGGAGGGCCTTTCGAGCAGTACTTC
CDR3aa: CASSLPGGPFEQYF

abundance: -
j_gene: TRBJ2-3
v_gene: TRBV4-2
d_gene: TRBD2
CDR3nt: TGTGCCAGCAGCCAAGATACAGCGGGGGGCACAGATACGCAGTATTTT
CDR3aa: CASSQDTAGGTDTQYF

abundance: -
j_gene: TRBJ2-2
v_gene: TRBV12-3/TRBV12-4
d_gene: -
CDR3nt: TGTGCCAGCAGCCTCGTGATGGGGGAGCTGTTTTTT
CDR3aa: CASSLVMGELFF